These T cell receptor beta chains were read from a single sample in a study of T-cell reconstitution after alpha-beta-depleted transplantation in children. TCRdb redid the calling of the PCR reads with MiXCR, one entry per CDR3 protein. Among 200,000 to 300,000 distinct CDR3 sequences listed, 12% were seen once. The sample here was PBMCs from the stem cell graft donor, taken from the stem cell graft. The receptors come from a human donor who donated a stem cell graft to a child with acute lymphoblastic leukemia. Both conserved end residues are part of each CDR3. D genes are given only for firm matches. The listing skips clone size in some rows; elsewhere it reads once, few, many or a size class.

v_gene	d_gene	j_gene	abundance	CDR3aa	CDR3nt
TRBV20-1	NA	TRBJ1-1	many	CSAREGHQNTEAFF	TGCAGTGCTAGAGAGGGACATCAGAACACTGAAGCTTTCTTT
TRBV6-2/TRBV6-3	TRBD1	TRBJ1-5	many	CASRSEGANQPQHF	TGTGCCAGCAGGAGTGAGGGGGCCAATCAGCCCCAGCATTTT
TRBV4-2	NA	TRBJ2-1	few	CASSQERLFDEQFF	TGTGCCAGCAGCCAAGAACGGTTGTTCGATGAGCAGTTCTTC
TRBV5-1	NA	TRBJ1-2	many	CASSETADYGYTF	TGCGCCAGCAGCGAGACGGCCGACTATGGCTACACCTTC
TRBV7-9	NA	TRBJ1-1	few	CASSPAGLITEAFF	TGTGCCAGCAGCCCAGCGGGACTGATCACTGAAGCTTTCTTT
TRBV10-1	NA	TRBJ1-2	NA	CASSTGQASTF	TGCGCCAGCAGCACGGGACAAGCTTCCACCTTC
TRBV10-1	TRBD1	TRBJ1-4	many	CASSESGQDGKLFF	TGCGCCAGCAGTGAGTCGGGACAGGACGGAAAACTGTTTTTT
TRBV21-1	NA	TRBJ2-1	many	CASSSRNAGRLNEQFF	TGTGCCAGCAGCAGCAGGAACGCGGGACGTTTGAATGAGCAGTTCTTC
TRBV20-1	NA	TRBJ2-1	few	CSASLGLMSSYNEQFF	TGCAGTGCTAGCCTGGGACTCATGAGCTCCTACAATGAGCAGTTCTTC
TRBV5-1	TRBD2	TRBJ2-7	many	CASSLSGLATYEQYF	TGCGCCAGCAGCTTGAGCGGACTAGCAACCTACGAGCAGTACTTC
TRBV7-2	NA	TRBJ2-5	NA	CASSLDAGKTQYF	TGTGCCAGCAGCTTAGATGCGGGGAAGACCCAGTACTTC
TRBV10-3	TRBD2	TRBJ2-3	many	CAISILASTDTQYF	TGTGCCATCAGTATACTAGCGAGCACAGATACGCAGTATTTT
TRBV25-1	NA	TRBJ1-1	many	CASSEPQNTEAFF	TGTGCCAGCAGTGAACCGCAGAACACTGAAGCTTTCTTT
TRBV4-3	TRBD1	TRBJ2-2	few	CASSQEGTAYTGELFF	TGCGCCAGCAGCCAAGAAGGGACAGCATACACCGGGGAGCTGTTTTTT
TRBV28	NA	TRBJ2-1	many	CASCAGLSIYNEQFF	TGTGCCAGCTGCGCAGGACTCAGCATATACAATGAGCAGTTCTTC